Following are 13 T cell receptor beta chains from one sample sequenced in a study of cytomegalovirus exposure and HLA in healthy donors. TCRdb keeps only in-frame clones here, not all; method: immunoSEQ multiplex PCR. The repertoire holds about 54,000 clones, with over 85% as singletons. Specimen: PBMCs. The receptors here all came from a woman aged 18-29 years in good health and CMV-seropositive.

The J gene is TRBJ1-6, the V gene TRBV7-9; D gene uncertain. V was cut by 4 bases and J by 10 bases, with 8 bases left in between. In germline, CDR1 is SEHNR, CDR2 FQNEAQ (reference sequence). The CDR3 is made up of 12 amino acids. CDR3 in amino acids: CASSSAGSPLHF. CDR3 bases: TGTGCCAGCAGCTCCGCGGGATCACCCCTCCACTTT.

The chain employs TRBV18 and TRBJ2-7; TRBD1 agrees at 9 bases. Trimming removed 3 bases from V and 2 bases from J; junction bases left unmatched: 2. CDR1 KGHSH and CDR2 LQKENI come from the germline V gene. The CDR3 runs 14 residues. The CDR3 loop is CASSPRQGAYEQYF. The DNA for the CDR3 is TGTGCCAGCTCACCGAGACAGGGGGCCTACGAGCAGTACTTC.

This chain joins TRBV6-4 and TRBJ2-1, with unresolved D. CDR3 size: 13 residues. CDR1 and CDR2 from the germline V gene are MRHNA and SNTAGT. V shed 0 bases and J shed 8 bases, with 8 bases lying between them. This CDR3 is CASSDSTTDEQFF. The CDR3 DNA sequence: TGTGCCAGCAGTGACTCCACTACTGATGAGCAGTTCTTC.

The CDR3 DNA reads as TGTGCCACCAGCAGAGATCCGGGCGGGGGTGAGACCCAGTACTTC. This encodes CATSRDPGGGETQYF. This chain uses TRBV15 with TRBJ2-5; 7 bases are a match to TRBD2. CDR1 and CDR2 (germline): LNHNV, YYDKDF (reference sequence). The length of the CDR3 is 15 residues. Trimming at V came to 0 bases and at J to 5 bases, leaving 6 bases not matched to a gene.

This sequence joins TRBV7-9 and TRBJ1-6; possibly TRBD1 for D (6 bases). Germline values: CDR1 SEHNR, CDR2 FQNEAQ (reference sequence). Between the trimmed V and J ends, which lost 5 bases and 0 bases, there was a span of 11 bases. This CDR3 spans 16 amino acids. The CDR3 nucleotides read TGTGCCAGCAGCGAAACGGACAGCTCCTATAATTCACCCCTCCACTTT. This translates into CASSETDSSYNSPLHF.

The rearrangement joins TRBV6-1 to TRBJ2-7, with TRBD1 matching over 8 bases. This CDR3 has 14 residues. Germline CDR1 MNHNS, CDR2 SASEGT. J gave up 2 bases and V 5 bases, and 5 bases lay outside the gene matches. Here the CDR3 DNA reads TGTGCCAGCAGTAGGACAGGGCCGGCCTACGAGCAGTACTTC. Its translation: CASSRTGPAYEQYF.

The chain's CDR3 is CASRERPGQGYEQYF. The CDR3 coding sequence is TGTGCCAGCAGAGAACGTCCGGGACAGGGCTACGAGCAGTACTTC. V gene TRBV7-3 combines with J gene TRBJ2-7; TRBD1 matches 9 bases. Germline V gene lookup returns CDR1 SGHTA and CDR2 FQGTGA. This CDR3 is 15 amino acids long. V was pared by 6 bases and J by 3 bases, with 9 bases of the junction left unmatched.

The V gene is TRBV5-4, the J gene TRBJ2-5; TRBD1 is a possible D gene (6 bases). The CDR3 runs 14 residues. V lost 4 bases to trimming and J lost 3 bases, with 13 bases between them. The germline V gene encodes CDR1 SGHNT and CDR2 YYREEE (reference sequence). CDR3 DNA: TGTGCCAGCAGCACCCCAGGGGACGAAGAGACCCAGTACTTC. It specifies CASSTPGDEETQYF.

The J gene is TRBJ1-6, the V gene TRBV2; 8 bases map to TRBD1. The CDR3 runs 17 residues. From germline, CDR1 is SNHLY and CDR2 FYNNEI. J gave up 0 bases and V 5 bases, and 6 bases lay outside the gene matches. The CDR3 protein is CASSPRTGNSYNSPLHF. In DNA, the CDR3 is TGTGCCAGCAGTCCGCGGACAGGGAACTCCTATAATTCACCCCTCCACTTT.

This chain connects TRBV4-1 to TRBJ1-5; D remains unclear. Germline CDR1 reads MGHRA; CDR2 reads YSYEKL. V gave up 4 bases and J gave up 5 bases, with 27 bases separating them. The CDR3 sequence is 19 residues long. CDR3 protein: CASSPNRTVGRMRDQPQHF. In nucleotides, the CDR3 is TGCGCCAGCAGCCCGAATAGGACCGTGGGGAGAATGCGCGATCAGCCCCAGCATTTT.

Only one count was recorded for this clone. CDR3 sequence reads: CSVREETQYF. The CDR3 DNA reads TGCAGCGTTAGAGAAGAGACCCAGTACTTC. The chain is built from TRBV29-1 and TRBJ2-5, with D unresolved. Trimming pared 5 bases from V and 3 bases from J, leaving 4 bases between. From germline, CDR1 is SQVTM and CDR2 ANQGSEA. The CDR3 totals 10 residues.

This chain joins TRBV5-1 and TRBJ2-1, with TRBD1 matching over 12 bases. The CDR3 is made up of 16 amino acids. Trimming took 4 bases from V and 7 from J; bases not matched to a gene: 9. The germline CDR1 and CDR2 sequences are SGHRS and YFSETQ. Here the CDR3 reads CASSHKGQGALNEQFF. CDR3 in DNA: TGCGCCAGCAGCCACAAGGGACAGGGGGCGCTTAATGAGCAGTTCTTC.

This clone was counted once. The chain uses TRBV5-4 and TRBJ1-4; TRBD1 aligns across 9 bases. Germline loops: CDR1 SGHNT, CDR2 YYREEE (reference sequence). Trimming removed 0 bases from V and 7 bases from J; junction bases left unmatched: 7. This CDR3 region has 16 residues. The CDR3 DNA is TGTGCCAGCAGCTTGGCCGGTTGGACAGGGGCTGAAAAACTGTTTTTT. It codes for CASSLAGWTGAEKLFF.